This entry concerns a single T cell receptor (beta chain). Antigen: not known. The RNA input was roughly 0.45 to 1 ug, and it was reverse transcribed with random hexamers. Across 54 Vbeta and 13 Jbeta, immunoSEQ multiplex PCR amplified TCR beta CDR3. Each CDR3 protein is one row after TCRdb ran MiXCR on the immunoSEQ multiplex PCR reads. Found here are around 99,000 distinct CDR3 sequences, 90% to 98% of them singletons; the top ten hold 0.096%. This sample is drawn from a study of CD8 T cells in Susac syndrome. Overall study findings and caveats: Individuals included in the TCR sequencing and HLA analysis were acknowledged by the study to be relatively few in number.

Both CD4+ and CD8+ T cells were negatively isolated, and TEMRA cells underwent FACS enrichment. Losses at the gene ends were 3 bases for V and 2 bases for J; bases not matched to a gene: 6. Germline V gene data show CDR1 as LNHNV and CDR2 as YYDKDF (reference sequence). This CDR3 spans 15 amino acids. Sequenced input: CD4+ T cells from PBMCs. The TCR sequence derives from a human donor in good health. This chain joins TRBV15 and TRBJ2-5, with 7 nucleotides matching TRBD1. In DNA form, the CDR3 reads TGTGCCACCAGCAGCCTGGACAGGCCGCAAGAGACCCAGTACTTC. Encoded protein: CATSSLDRPQETQYF.